The 24 T cell receptor beta chains below were found in one sample sequenced in a study of blood T cell repertoires in COVID-19. Sequencing used immunoSEQ multiplex PCR; TCRdb keeps in-frame clones, though not all of them. The sample has roughly 160,000 clones, 80% to 85% seen once; the top ten hold roughly 13%. Source material: PBMCs or T cells enriched from blood (not recorded which). The receptor set was obtained from a woman aged 55-75 years who had recovered from COVID-19.

The chain couples TRBV5-6 to TRBJ1-2; perhaps TRBD1 as D (6 bases). From germline, CDR1 is SGHDT and CDR2 YYEEEE. This CDR3 is built from 11 residues. The V end lost 2 bases, the J end lost 10 bases, and 9 bases lay between the germline ends. Here the CDR3 DNA reads TGTGCCAGCAGCTTTACAGGGCTCTACACCTTC. Protein: CASSFTGLYTF.

This chain links TRBV12-3 or TRBV12-4 with TRBJ1-2; D unclear. This CDR3 is built from 12 residues. The V gene lost 5 bases and the J gene lost 1 base, with 5 bases spanning the gap. For the CDR3, the DNA is TGTGCCAGCAGTCGGGATAACTATGGCTACACCTTC. This sequence encodes CASSRDNYGYTF.

This sequence joins TRBV19 and TRBJ1-1; tentative D call: TRBD1 (6 bases). This CDR3 region has 14 residues. In germline, CDR1 is LNHDA, CDR2 SQIVND (reference sequence). With 7 bases removed from V and 5 bases from J, the gap between germline ends came to 17 bases. The CDR3 region has the DNA TGTGCCAGTAACCTGGCGGGGGGCCGGACTGAAGCTTTCTTT. This encodes CASNLAGGRTEAFF.

The chain combines TRBV7-3 with TRBJ2-5, with 9 bases aligning to TRBD2. Germline CDR1 is SGHTA and CDR2 is FQGTGA. Unmatched junction bases numbered 3, after V lost 0 bases and J lost 4 bases. This CDR3 comprises 15 residues. Here the CDR3 DNA reads TGTGCCAGCAGCTTAACCGGCGGGAGGGGAGAGACCCAGTACTTC. Translated, it gives CASSLTGGRGETQYF.

The chain joins TRBV20-1 to TRBJ2-7; possible D gene TRBD2, 6 bases. V lost 3 bases and J lost 7, with 13 bases in between. CDR1 DFQATT and CDR2 SNEGSKA come from the germline V gene (reference sequence). The CDR3 is 12 residues long. The CDR3 here is CSASGGAREQYF. The CDR3 DNA sequence: TGCAGTGCTAGTGGCGGGGCTCGGGAGCAGTACTTC.

The gene calls are TRBV7-3 and TRBJ2-3; tentative D call: TRBD2 (6 bases). This CDR3 has 14 residues. The V end lost 4 bases, the J end lost 6 bases, and 14 bases lay between the germline ends. The germline V gene has CDR1 SGHTA and CDR2 FQGTGA. The CDR3 region has the DNA TGTGCCAGCAGCTCCCGGGGGATGGGGGATACGCAGTATTTT. This sequence encodes CASSSRGMGDTQYF. Full variable domain (outside the CDR3, taken from reference TRBV7-3 and TRBJ2-3): GAGVSQTPSNKVTEKGKYVELRCDPISGHTALYWYRQSLGQGPEFLIYFQGTGAADDSGLPNDRFFAVRPEGSVSTLKIQRTERGDSAVYLCASSSRGMGDTQYFGPGTRLTVL.

The chain combines TRBV6-6 with TRBJ2-2; TRBD2 agrees at 9 bases. The CDR3 covers 16 residues. Per germline, CDR1 MNHNY and CDR2 SVGAGI (reference sequence). V dropped 0 bases and J dropped 7; count of bases not matched to a gene: 6. The chain's CDR3 is CASSYSRGGPGGELFF. CDR3 DNA sequence: TGTGCCAGCAGTTACTCGCGGGGGGGACCTGGCGGGGAGCTGTTTTTT.

V usage is TRBV28 and J usage is TRBJ1-2, with no clear D. This CDR3 region has 11 residues. Per the germline V gene, CDR1 is MDHEN and CDR2 is SYDVKM. V lost 8 bases and J lost 2, with 6 bases in between. The CDR3 loop reads CASGSNYGYTF. CDR3 in DNA: TGTGCCAGCGGCTCCAACTATGGCTACACCTTC.

The V call is TRBV5-1, the J call TRBJ2-1; 13 positions match TRBD2. This CDR3 is 15 amino acids long. Trimming at V came to 4 bases and at J to 10 bases, leaving 8 bases not matched to a gene. The germline V gene has CDR1 SGHRS and CDR2 YFSETQ. The CDR3 loop reads CASSARLAGGAEQFF. The CDR3 DNA sequence: TGCGCCAGCAGCGCCCGACTAGCGGGGGGCGCGGAGCAGTTCTTC.

The chain joins TRBV9 to TRBJ2-1; 10 nucleotides match TRBD1. V lost 0 bases, J lost 9 bases, and 6 bases stayed unmatched. The CDR3 is made up of 15 amino acids. The V gene's germline CDR1 is SGDLS and CDR2 YYNGEE. In DNA form, the CDR3 reads TGTGCCAGCAGCGTAGACCCGGGACAGGGGTTTGAGCAGTTCTTC. Its protein is CASSVDPGQGFEQFF.

This rearrangement joins TRBV4-1 to TRBJ1-5; possibly TRBD1 for D (6 bases). Germline V CDR1 and CDR2: MGHRA, YSYEKL. There are 16 residues in the CDR3. V lost 3 bases and J 0 bases, leaving 12 bases between the germline ends. For the CDR3, the DNA is TGCGCCAGCAGCCACGGGACATCAAATAGCAATCAGCCCCAGCATTTT. Amino acid sequence: CASSHGTSNSNQPQHF.

The J gene is TRBJ2-7, the V gene TRBV2; 11 bases are a match to TRBD2. Germline V gene data show CDR1 as SNHLY and CDR2 as FYNNEI. Trimming at V came to 6 bases and at J to 2 bases, leaving 9 bases not matched to a gene. The CDR3 sequence is 16 residues long. The CDR3 coding sequence is TGTGCCAGCAGATCTACCTTAGCGGGAGGGGCCTACGAGCAGTACTTC. It translates to CASRSTLAGGAYEQYF. The complete variable domain, with remaining parts taken from reference TRBV2 and TRBJ2-7, reads EPEVTQTPSHQVTQMGQEVILRCVPISNHLYFYWYRQILGQKVEFLVSFYNNEISEKSEIFDDQFSVERPDGSNFTLKIRSTKLEDSAMYFCASRSTLAGGAYEQYFGPGTRLTVT.

The chain recombines TRBV18 with TRBJ2-6; TRBD1 aligns across 8 bases. After removal of 3 bases from V and 1 base from J, the junction contained 8 bases not matched to a gene. Germline V CDR1 and CDR2: KGHSH, LQKENI. The CDR3 extends over 18 amino acids. The CDR3 DNA sequence: TGTGCCAGCTCACCTTTTTCGACAGGGGCTTCTGGGGCCAACGTCCTGACTTTC. It encodes CASSPFSTGASGANVLTF.

In its sample, this clone was seen once. The V and J genes are TRBV11-2 and TRBJ2-5, with 7 bases matching TRBD2. J lost 4 bases, V lost 7 bases, and 6 bases had no gene match. This CDR3 has 13 residues. The germline V gene has CDR1 SGHAT and CDR2 FQNNGV. The CDR3 reads CASTSGALETQYF. The CDR3 region has the DNA TGTGCCAGCACTAGCGGTGCCCTAGAGACCCAGTACTTC.

The chain carries TRBV21-1 and TRBJ2-7; TRBD1 is the table's D call and was not checked against the DNA. TRBV21-1 represents a pseudogene. The length of the CDR3 is 12 residues. This chain's CDR3 is CASSKTGHEQYF. For the CDR3, the DNA is TGTGCCAGCAGCAAGACAGGGCACGAGCAGTACTTC.

This clone has just a few counts. The rearrangement joins TRBV11-3 to TRBJ1-6; D gene unclear. Trimming removed 7 bases from V and 9 bases from J, with 7 bases in between. CDR1 SGHNT and CDR2 YENEEA come from the germline V gene. This CDR3 has 11 residues. CDR3 nucleotide sequence: TGTGCCAGCACGGTGCGTTCACCCCTCCACTTT. Its protein product is CASTVRSPLHF.

The rearrangement links TRBV5-1 to TRBJ2-2, with 10 bases that match TRBD2. Losses at the gene ends were 3 bases for V and 7 bases for J; bases not matched to a gene: 9. Germline CDR1 reads SGHRS; CDR2 reads YFSETQ. CDR3 length: 16 residues. The CDR3 DNA is TGCGCCAGCAGCTCCGGTAGCGGGGGGAGTAACGGGGAGCTGTTTTTT. This codes for CASSSGSGGSNGELFF.

The chain joins TRBV25-1 to TRBJ1-1; 11 bases agree with TRBD1. Germline CDR1 and CDR2: MGHDK and SYGVNS. J gave up 2 bases and V 4 bases, and 3 bases lay outside the gene matches. The CDR3 consists of 15 residues. The CDR3 is CASSGRTGGNTEAFF. CDR3 sequence (DNA): TGTGCCAGCAGTGGTCGGACAGGGGGCAACACTGAAGCTTTCTTT.

This sequence joins TRBV5-1 and TRBJ1-4; D may be TRBD1 (6 bases). The length of the CDR3 is 13 residues. Germline CDR1 is SGHRS and CDR2 is YFSETQ. V lost 3 bases to trimming and J lost 10 bases, with 13 bases between them. CDR3 DNA sequence: TGCGCCAGCAGCTCTAGGACAGAGGGAAAACTGTTTTTT. It encodes CASSSRTEGKLFF.

CDR3 nucleotide sequence: TGTGCCAGCGAGGGGGCCCGGGATGGCTACACCTTC. Translation: CASEGARDGYTF. The chain has TRBV2 and TRBJ1-2; 7 positions agree with TRBD1. The CDR3 is 12 residues long. V was pared by 8 bases and J by 6 bases, with 6 bases of the junction left unmatched. CDR1 is SNHLY, CDR2 FYNNEI, per germline.

The chain links TRBV19 to TRBJ2-1; TRBD2 agrees at 8 bases. Losses at the gene ends were 6 bases for V and 7 bases for J; bases not matched to a gene: 14. Germline assignment: CDR1 LNHDA and CDR2 SQIVND (reference sequence). CDR3 length equals 16 residues. The CDR3 nucleotides read TGTGCCAGTAGGCCCGGGTGGGACGGGAGGGTAAATGAGCAGTTCTTC. It specifies CASRPGWDGRVNEQFF.

V gene TRBV30 combines with J gene TRBJ1-3; D call uncertain. Trimming took off 0 bases at V and 5 bases at J, with 8 bases between the two ends. The germline V gene has CDR1 GTSNPN and CDR2 SVGIG (reference sequence). This CDR3 comprises 13 residues. The CDR3 is CAWSVNTRNTIYF. CDR3 sequence (DNA): TGTGCCTGGAGTGTAAACACCCGAAACACCATATATTTT.

The chain recombines TRBV5-5 with TRBJ1-2; a possible D gene is TRBD1 (6 bases). This CDR3 region has 14 residues. Per germline, CDR1 SGHKS and CDR2 YYEKEE (reference sequence). Deletions cut 4 bases from V and 2 bases from J, with 12 bases between. The CDR3: CASSGITGNYGYTF. The CDR3 DNA reads as TGTGCCAGCAGCGGGATAACAGGGAACTATGGCTACACCTTC. Full variable domain (rest looked up from reference TRBV5-5 and TRBJ1-2): DAGVTQSPTHLIKTRGQQVTLRCSPISGHKSVSWYQQVLGQGPQFIFQYYEKEERGRGNFPDRFSARQFPNYSSELNVNALLLGDSALYLCASSGITGNYGYTFGSGTRLTVV.

The gene calls are TRBV28 and TRBJ2-5; 7 nucleotides match TRBD2. Germline loops: CDR1 MDHEN, CDR2 SYDVKM. Trimming took 11 bases from V and 4 from J; bases not matched to a gene: 10. CDR3 length: 13 amino acids. The CDR3 sequence is CALRLACGETQYF. CDR3 DNA: TGTGCCCTCAGACTAGCTTGTGGAGAGACCCAGTACTTC. Full variable domain (missing parts from reference TRBV28 and TRBJ2-5): DVKVTQSSRYLVKRTGEKVFLECVQDMDHENMFWYRQDPGLGLRLIYFSYDVKMKEKGDIPEGYSVSREKKERFSLILESASTNQTSMYLCALRLACGETQYFGPGTRLLVL.